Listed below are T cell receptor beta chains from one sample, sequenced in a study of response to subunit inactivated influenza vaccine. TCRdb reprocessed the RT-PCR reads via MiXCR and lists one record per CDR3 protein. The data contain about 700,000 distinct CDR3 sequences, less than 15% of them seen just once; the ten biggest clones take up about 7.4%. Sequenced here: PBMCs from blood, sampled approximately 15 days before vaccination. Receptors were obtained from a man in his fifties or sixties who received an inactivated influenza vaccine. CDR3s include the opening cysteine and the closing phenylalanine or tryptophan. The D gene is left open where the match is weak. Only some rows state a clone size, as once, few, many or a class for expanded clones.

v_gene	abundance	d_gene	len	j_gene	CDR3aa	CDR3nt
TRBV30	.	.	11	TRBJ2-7	CAWSLLYEQYF	TGTGCCTGGAGTCTCTTATACGAGCAGTACTTC
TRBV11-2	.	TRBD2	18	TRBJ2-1	CASSLGWRLAGGGDEQFF	TGTGCCAGCAGCTTAGGTTGGAGACTAGCGGGAGGGGGCGATGAGCAGTTCTTC
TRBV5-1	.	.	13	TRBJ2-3	CASQPGSSGTQYF	TGCGCCAGCCAACCGGGGAGCTCGGGTACGCAGTATTTT
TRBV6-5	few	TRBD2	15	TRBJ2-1	CASSYVAGGSNEQFF	TGTGCCAGCAGTTACGTGGCGGGGGGGTCCAATGAGCAGTTCTTC
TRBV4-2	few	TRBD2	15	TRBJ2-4	CASSQVKGLANIQYF	TGTGCCAGCAGCCAAGTTAAGGGACTAGCGAACATTCAGTACTTC
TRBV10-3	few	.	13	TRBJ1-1	CAISRESNTEAFF	TGTGCCATCAGTCGGGAGAGTAACACTGAAGCTTTCTTT
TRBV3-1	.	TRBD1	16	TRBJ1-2	CASSQVTDRGAYGYTF	TGTGCCAGCAGCCAAGTTACGGACAGGGGAGCCTATGGCTACACCTTC
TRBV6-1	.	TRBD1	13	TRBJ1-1	CASSPGGDTEAFF	TGTGCCAGCAGTCCAGGGGGGGACACTGAAGCTTTCTTT
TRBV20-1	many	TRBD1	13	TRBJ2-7	CSATTGGIYEQYF	TGCAGTGCTACCACAGGGGGTATCTACGAGCAGTACTTC
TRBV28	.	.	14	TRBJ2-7	CASSGFGTLYEQYF	TGTGCCAGCAGCGGATTTGGGACCCTTTACGAGCAGTACTTC
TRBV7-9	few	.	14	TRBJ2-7	CASSLGGSVDEQYF	TGTGCCAGCAGCTTAGGTGGCTCAGTGGACGAGCAGTACTTC
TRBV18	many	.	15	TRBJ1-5	CASSPVGHSNQPQHF	TGTGCCAGCTCACCAGTCGGCCATAGCAATCAGCCCCAGCATTTT
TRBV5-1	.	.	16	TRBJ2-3	CASSNEDRIGTDTQYF	TGCGCCAGCAGTAACGAAGACAGGATTGGCACAGATACGCAGTATTTT
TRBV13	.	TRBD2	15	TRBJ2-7	CASSLAREAPYEQYF	TGTGCCAGCAGCTTAGCACGGGAGGCCCCCTACGAGCAGTACTTC
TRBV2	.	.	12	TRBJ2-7	CASSDGATPLDF	TGTGCCAGCAGTGACGGTGCGACGCCGCTGGACTTC
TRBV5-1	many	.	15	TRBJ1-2	CASSLASGGVYGYTF	TGCGCCAGCAGCTTGGCGTCGGGCGGTGTCTATGGCTACACCTTC
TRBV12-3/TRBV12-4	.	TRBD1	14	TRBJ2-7	CASSLVGTVGEQYF	TGTGCCAGCAGTTTAGTAGGGACAGTAGGTGAGCAGTACTTC
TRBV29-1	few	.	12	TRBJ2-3	CSVSGWADTQYF	TGCAGCGTCTCTGGTTGGGCAGATACGCAGTATTTT
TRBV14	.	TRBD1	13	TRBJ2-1	CASSQTGGGEQFF	TGTGCCAGCAGCCAAACAGGGGGCGGTGAGCAGTTCTTC
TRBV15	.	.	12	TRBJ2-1	CATSLHYNEQFF	TGTGCCACCAGCCTTCACTACAATGAGCAGTTCTTC
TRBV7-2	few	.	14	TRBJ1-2	CASSSLGVYYGYTF	TGTGCCAGCAGTTCTCTGGGGGTTTACTATGGCTACACCTTC
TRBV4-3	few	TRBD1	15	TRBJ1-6	CASSRTWTGDSPLHF	TGCGCCAGCAGCCGAACGTGGACAGGGGATTCACCCCTCCACTTT
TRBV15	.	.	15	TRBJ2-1	CATSRSQTQLNEQFF	TGTGCCACCAGCAGAAGCCAGACCCAACTCAATGAGCAGTTCTTC
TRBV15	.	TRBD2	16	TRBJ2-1	CATSNPRTSGSDEQFF	TGTGCCACCAGCAACCCCAGGACTAGCGGGAGCGATGAGCAGTTCTTC
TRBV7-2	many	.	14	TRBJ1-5	CASSPTGIDQPQHF	TGTGCCAGCAGCCCTACAGGGATTGATCAGCCCCAGCATTTT
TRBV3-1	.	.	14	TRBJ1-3	CASSQRTPGNTIYF	TGTGCCAGCAGCCAGAGGACGCCTGGAAACACCATATATTTT
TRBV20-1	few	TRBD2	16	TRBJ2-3	CSARAGLAGSTDTQYF	TGCAGTGCGCGAGCCGGACTAGCGGGGTCCACAGATACGCAGTATTTT
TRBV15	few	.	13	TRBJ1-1	CATSRERLSEAFF	TGTGCCACCAGCAGAGAAAGGCTTTCTGAAGCTTTCTTT
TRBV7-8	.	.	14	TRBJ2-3	CASSLVSITDTQYF	TGTGCCAGCAGCTTAGTTTCAATCACAGATACGCAGTATTTT
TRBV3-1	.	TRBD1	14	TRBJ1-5	CASSSGQGVQPQHF	TGTGCCAGCAGTTCGGGACAGGGGGTTCAGCCCCAGCATTTT
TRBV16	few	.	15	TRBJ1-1	CASSQRGTLGTEAFF	TGTGCCAGCAGCCAAAGGGGGACGCTGGGCACTGAAGCTTTCTTT
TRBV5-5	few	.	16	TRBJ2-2	CASRRTGTVNTGELFF	TGTGCCAGCAGAAGGACCGGGACCGTAAACACCGGGGAGCTGTTTTTT
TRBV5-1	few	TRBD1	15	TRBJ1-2	CASSFGQGGNYGYTF	TGCGCCAGCAGCTTCGGACAGGGAGGTAACTATGGCTACACCTTC
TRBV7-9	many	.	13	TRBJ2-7	CASSLSGAYEQYF	TGTGCCAGCAGCTTGTCAGGCGCCTACGAGCAGTACTTC
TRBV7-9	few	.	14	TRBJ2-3	CASSFRDPTDTQYF	TGTGCCAGCAGCTTCCGGGACCCCACAGATACGCAGTATTTT
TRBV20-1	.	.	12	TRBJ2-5	CSAQLAQETQYF	TGCAGTGCACAACTAGCACAAGAGACCCAGTACTTC
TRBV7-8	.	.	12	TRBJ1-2	CASSFRRDGYTF	TGTGCCAGCAGCTTCCGCAGGGATGGCTACACCTTC
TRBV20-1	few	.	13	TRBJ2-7	CSASTLTPSEQYF	TGCAGTGCTAGTACCCTGACCCCCTCCGAGCAGTACTTC
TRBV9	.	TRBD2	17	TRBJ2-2	CASSVEASGRSTGELFF	TGTGCCAGCAGCGTAGAGGCTAGCGGGAGAAGCACCGGGGAGCTGTTTTTT
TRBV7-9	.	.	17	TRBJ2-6	CASSLTGTSSGANVLTF	TGTGCCAGCAGCTTGACGGGAACTAGCTCTGGGGCCAACGTCCTGACTTTC
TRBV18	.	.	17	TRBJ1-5	CASSPYGTSKGDQPHHF	TGTGCCAGCTCACCATATGGAACAAGCAAGGGGGATCAGCCCCATCATTTT
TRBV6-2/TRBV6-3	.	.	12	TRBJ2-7	CASSFIAYEQYF	TGTGCCAGCAGTTTCATTGCCTACGAGCAGTACTTC
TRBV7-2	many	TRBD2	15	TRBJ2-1	CASTDGGGPYNEQFF	TGTGCCAGCACCGACGGGGGGGGGCCCTACAATGAGCAGTTCTTC
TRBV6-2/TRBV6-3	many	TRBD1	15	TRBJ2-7	CASSFRQGPSYEQYF	TGTGCCAGCAGTTTTCGACAGGGGCCATCCTACGAGCAGTACTTC
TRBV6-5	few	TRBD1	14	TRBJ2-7	CASSYRDRPSEQYF	TGTGCCAGCAGTTACAGGGACAGGCCATCCGAGCAGTACTTC
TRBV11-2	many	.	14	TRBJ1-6	CASSPSPYNSPLHF	TGTGCCAGCAGCCCGAGCCCCTATAATTCACCCCTCCACTTT
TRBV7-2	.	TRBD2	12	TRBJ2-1	CASSRRETSPFF	TGTGCCAGCAGCCGACGGGAGACTAGCCCGTTCTTC
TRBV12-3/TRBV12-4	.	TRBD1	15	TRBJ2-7	CASSLNPGQGYEQYF	TGTGCCAGCAGTTTAAACCCGGGACAGGGCTACGAGCAGTACTTC
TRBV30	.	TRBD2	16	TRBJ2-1	CAWSVLTSGRRDEQFF	TGTGCCTGGAGTGTACTAACTAGCGGGAGGAGAGATGAGCAGTTCTTC
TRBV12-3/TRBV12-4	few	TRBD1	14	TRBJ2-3	CASRRDRETDTQYF	TGTGCCAGCAGGAGGGACAGGGAGACAGATACGCAGTATTTT
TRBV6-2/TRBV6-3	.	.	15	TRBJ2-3	CASLPGGRTTDTQYF	TGTGCCAGCCTCCCAGGGGGGAGGACCACAGATACGCAGTATTTT